This T cell receptor beta chain derives from a study of blood T cell repertoires in COVID-19 (dated by TCRdb to about 2020). For the wider study: Samples from collaborators originated in the United States, Italy and Spain and spanned both the acute and convalescent phases of COVID-19. The material from the prospective study consisted of cDNA or gDNA derived from T cells, B-cell-depleted T cells, or PBMCs. Subjects who had been exposed to COVID-19, were actively infected with it, or had recovered from it provided the deeply sampled blood TCRbeta repertoires that made up the dataset. The repertoires were released in a freely available public database intended as a resource for research on the immune response to SARS-CoV-2. The samples were drawn from the first 160 participants of the ongoing ImmuneRACE study and from 1,254 subjects provided by 6 global collaborators. The sample metadata nearly always contained a de-identified subject ID, COVID-19 status, age in years and sex. Where available, HLA class I and class II types were taken from metadata supplied by the sample provider and were not determined by assay-based typing. Results and caveats for the whole study, not just this receptor: The amount of clinical and demographic metadata varied by source and participant and was provided uncurated.

The immunoSEQ Assay, a bias-controlled multiplex PCR, was used to amplify TCRbeta CDR3 regions from genomic DNA. In the source study's methods: The number of nucleated cells in each sample was estimated by amplification of reference gene primers within the assay. To quantify the absolute abundance of each unique TCRbeta CDR3 rearrangement, sequence reads were collapsed and filtered. Productive Simpson clonality was computed per sample as the square root of Simpson's diversity index over productive rearrangements. Imported from immuneACCESS, the table was reduced by TCRdb to in-frame sequences with V and J called. These copies leave out some clones; in studies compared against another copy, an unresolved V gene accounts for under half, and the cause of the remainder is not known. The V and J calls and the clone size are those of that table, but D and trimming were determined from the DNA. The sample table records 100,000 to 150,000 clones; around 83% of these occur just once. About 11% of the sample is held by the ten biggest clonotypes.

Whole blood was collected in K2EDTA tubes by collaborating institutions according to the institutions' own protocols. Collaborator samples were shipped for TCRbeta analysis as frozen whole blood, isolated PBMCs, or DNA extracted from either sample type. Remarks on this clone: Its antigen has not been determined. No base qualities exist here, and no much larger clone lies one base off it.

The CDR3 holds 18 amino acids from the cysteine to the phenylalanine. The CDR3 DNA has 54 bases and is translated from base 1. The V end loses 3 bases and the J end loses 5 bases, and a stretch of 26 bases separates them. CDR1 and CDR2 are read off the germline V gene (reference sequence) as DFQATT and SNEGSKA. The chain employs TRBV20-1 and TRBJ2-1; matching of 6 bases hints at TRBD2 as the D gene. This TCR was recovered from a man between 60 and 75 years old with acute or convalescent COVID-19. The material sequenced was peripheral blood. CDR3 sequence: CSASRPLATVSINNEQFF. The bases are TGCAGTGCTAGTCGTCCACTAGCCACGGTATCTATAAACAATGAGCAGTTCTTC.